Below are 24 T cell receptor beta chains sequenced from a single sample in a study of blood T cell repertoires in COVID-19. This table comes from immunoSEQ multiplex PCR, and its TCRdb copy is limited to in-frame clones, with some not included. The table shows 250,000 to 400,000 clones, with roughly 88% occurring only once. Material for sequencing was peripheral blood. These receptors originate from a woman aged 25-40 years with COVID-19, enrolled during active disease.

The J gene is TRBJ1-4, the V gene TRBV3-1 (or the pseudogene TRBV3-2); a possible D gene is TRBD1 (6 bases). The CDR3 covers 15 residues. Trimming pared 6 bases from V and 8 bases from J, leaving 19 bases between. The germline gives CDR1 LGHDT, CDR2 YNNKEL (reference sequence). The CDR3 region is CASRKGDGRGEKLFF. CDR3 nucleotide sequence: TGTGCCAGCAGAAAGGGGGACGGCCGTGGAGAAAAACTGTTTTTT.

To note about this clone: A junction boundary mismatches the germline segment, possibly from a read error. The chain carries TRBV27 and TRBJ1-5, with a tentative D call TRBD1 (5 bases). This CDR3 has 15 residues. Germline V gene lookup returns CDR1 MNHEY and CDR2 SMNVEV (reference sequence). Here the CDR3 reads CTSSSFGGGDQPQHF. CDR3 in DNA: TGTACCAGCAGCTCGTTTGGGGGGGGTGATCAGCCCCAGCATTTT.

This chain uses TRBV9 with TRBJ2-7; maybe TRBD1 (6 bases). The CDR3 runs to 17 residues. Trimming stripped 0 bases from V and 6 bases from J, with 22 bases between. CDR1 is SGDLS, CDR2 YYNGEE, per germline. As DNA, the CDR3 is TGTGCCAGCAGCGTAGGGTCAAACACAGGGTACTCAGGCGAGCAGTACTTC. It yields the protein CASSVGSNTGYSGEQYF.

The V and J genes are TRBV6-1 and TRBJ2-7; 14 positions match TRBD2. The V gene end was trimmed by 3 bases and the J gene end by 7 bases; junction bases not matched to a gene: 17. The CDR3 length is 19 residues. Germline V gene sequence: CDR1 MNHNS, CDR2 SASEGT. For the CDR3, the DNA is TGTGCCAGCAGTGATGACCTCCTGGGACTAGCGGGAGTGTCGTGGGAGCAGTACTTC. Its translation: CASSDDLLGLAGVSWEQYF.

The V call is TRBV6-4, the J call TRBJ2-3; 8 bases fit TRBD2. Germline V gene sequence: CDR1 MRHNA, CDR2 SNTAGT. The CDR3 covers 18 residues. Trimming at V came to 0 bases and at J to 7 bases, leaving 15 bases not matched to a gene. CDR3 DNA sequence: TGTGCCAGCAGTGACTCGGTTGTGTGTCTAGCGGGTTTATATACGCAGTATTTT. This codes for CASSDSVVCLAGLYTQYF.

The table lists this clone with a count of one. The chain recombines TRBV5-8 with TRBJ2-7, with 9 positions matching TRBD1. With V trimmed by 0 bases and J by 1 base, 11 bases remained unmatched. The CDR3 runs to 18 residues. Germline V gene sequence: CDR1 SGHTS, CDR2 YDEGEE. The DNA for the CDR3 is TGTGCCAGCAGCTTGGTCCGGGGGACAGGGTCGGTTTCCTACGAGCAGTACTTC. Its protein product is CASSLVRGTGSVSYEQYF.

The CDR3 spells CATSPPPTGGNGAFF. The CDR3 bases are TGTGCCACCAGTCCGCCCCCGACAGGCGGAAATGGGGCTTTCTTT. This chain connects TRBV24-1 to TRBJ1-1, with TRBD1 as a possible D gene (6 bases). CDR1 KGHDR and CDR2 SFDVKD come from the germline V gene. Trimming took off 6 bases at V and 11 bases at J, with 24 bases between the two ends. This CDR3 comprises 15 residues.

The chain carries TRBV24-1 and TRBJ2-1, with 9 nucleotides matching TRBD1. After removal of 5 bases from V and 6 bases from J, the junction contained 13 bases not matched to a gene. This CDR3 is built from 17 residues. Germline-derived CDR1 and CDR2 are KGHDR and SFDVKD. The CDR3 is CATSVGLGQGPSNEQFF. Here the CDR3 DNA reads TGTGCCACCAGTGTAGGTCTGGGACAGGGTCCATCCAATGAGCAGTTCTTC.

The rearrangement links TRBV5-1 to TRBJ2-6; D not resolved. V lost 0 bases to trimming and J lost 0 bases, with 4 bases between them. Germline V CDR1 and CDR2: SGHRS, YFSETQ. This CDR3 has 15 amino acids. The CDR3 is CASSLVSSGANVLTF. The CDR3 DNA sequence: TGCGCCAGCAGCTTGGTCAGCTCTGGGGCCAACGTCCTGACTTTC. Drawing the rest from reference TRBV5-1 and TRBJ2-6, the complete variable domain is KAGVTQTPRYLIKTRGQQVTLSCSPISGHRSVSWYQQTPGQGLQFLFEYFSETQRNKGNFPGRFSGRQFSNSRSEMNVSTLELGDSALYLCASSLVSSGANVLTFGAGSRLTVL.

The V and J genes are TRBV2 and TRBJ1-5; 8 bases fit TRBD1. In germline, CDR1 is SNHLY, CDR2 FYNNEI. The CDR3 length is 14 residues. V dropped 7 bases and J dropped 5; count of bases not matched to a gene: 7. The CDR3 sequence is CASIETGGDQPQHF. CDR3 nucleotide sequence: TGTGCCAGCATCGAAACAGGGGGGGATCAGCCCCAGCATTTT.

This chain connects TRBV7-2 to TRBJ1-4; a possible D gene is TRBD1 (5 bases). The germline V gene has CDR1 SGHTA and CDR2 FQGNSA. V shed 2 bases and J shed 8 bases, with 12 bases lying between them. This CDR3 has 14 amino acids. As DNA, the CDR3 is TGTGCCAGCAGCTTACAGGGCAGTAGGGAAAAACTGTTTTTT. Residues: CASSLQGSREKLFF.

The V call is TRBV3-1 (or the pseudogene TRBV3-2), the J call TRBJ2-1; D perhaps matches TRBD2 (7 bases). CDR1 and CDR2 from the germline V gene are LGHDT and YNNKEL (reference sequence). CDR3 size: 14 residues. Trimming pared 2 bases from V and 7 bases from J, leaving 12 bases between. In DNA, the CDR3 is TGTGCCAGCAGCCAACGGGGGGCTAGGAATGAGCAGTTCTTC. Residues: CASSQRGARNEQFF.

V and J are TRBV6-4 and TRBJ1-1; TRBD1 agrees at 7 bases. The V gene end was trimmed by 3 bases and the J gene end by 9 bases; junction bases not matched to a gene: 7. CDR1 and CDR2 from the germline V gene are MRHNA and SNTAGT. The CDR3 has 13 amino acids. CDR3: CASSDTGTEKAFF. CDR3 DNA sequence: TGTGCCAGCAGTGATACCGGGACAGAGAAAGCTTTCTTT.

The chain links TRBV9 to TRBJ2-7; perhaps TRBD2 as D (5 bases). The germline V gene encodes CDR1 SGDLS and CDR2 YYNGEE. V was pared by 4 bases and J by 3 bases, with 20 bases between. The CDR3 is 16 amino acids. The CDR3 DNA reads TGTGCCAGCAGCTCCGGGGTCGCGGCCCCCTTCTACGAGCAGTACTTC. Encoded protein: CASSSGVAAPFYEQYF. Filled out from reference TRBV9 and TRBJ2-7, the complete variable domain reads DSGVTQTPKHLITATGQRVTLRCSPRSGDLSVYWYQQSLDQGLQFLIQYYNGEERAKGNILERFSAQQFPDLHSELNLSSLELGDSALYFCASSSGVAAPFYEQYFGPGTRLTVT.

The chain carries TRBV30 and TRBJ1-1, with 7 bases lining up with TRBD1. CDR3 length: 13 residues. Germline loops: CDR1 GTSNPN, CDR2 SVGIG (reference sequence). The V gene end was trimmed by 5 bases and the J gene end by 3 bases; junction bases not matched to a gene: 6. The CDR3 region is CAWSRDSYTEAFF. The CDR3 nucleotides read TGTGCCTGGTCCCGGGACAGCTACACTGAAGCTTTCTTT.

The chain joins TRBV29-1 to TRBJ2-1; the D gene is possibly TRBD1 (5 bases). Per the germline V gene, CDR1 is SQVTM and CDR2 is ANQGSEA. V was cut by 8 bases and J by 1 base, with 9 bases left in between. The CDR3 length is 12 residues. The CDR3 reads CSTDSSYNEQFF. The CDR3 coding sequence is TGCAGCACTGACAGTTCCTACAATGAGCAGTTCTTC.

DNA for the CDR3: TGTGCCAGCAGCTTCCAGGACAGGGCTGAAAAACTGTTTTTT. It codes for CASSFQDRAEKLFF. The V gene is TRBV7-2, the J gene TRBJ1-4; 8 nucleotides align to TRBD1. CDR1 is SGHTA, CDR2 FQGNSA, per germline. The ends lost 3 bases at V and 7 bases at J; junction bases unmatched: 4. CDR3 length: 14 residues.

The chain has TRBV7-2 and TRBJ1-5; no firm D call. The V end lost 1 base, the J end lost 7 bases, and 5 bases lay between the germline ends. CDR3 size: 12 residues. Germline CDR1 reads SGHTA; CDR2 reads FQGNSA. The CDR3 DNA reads TGTGCCAGCAGCTTAGGGGCGCAGCCCCAGCATTTT. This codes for CASSLGAQPQHF.

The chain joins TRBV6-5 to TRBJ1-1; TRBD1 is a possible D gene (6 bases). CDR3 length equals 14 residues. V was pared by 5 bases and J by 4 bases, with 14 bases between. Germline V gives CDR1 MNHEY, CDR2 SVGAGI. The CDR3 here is CASSLGGGPTEAFF. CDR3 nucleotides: TGTGCCAGCAGTCTGGGGGGGGGCCCCACTGAAGCTTTCTTT.

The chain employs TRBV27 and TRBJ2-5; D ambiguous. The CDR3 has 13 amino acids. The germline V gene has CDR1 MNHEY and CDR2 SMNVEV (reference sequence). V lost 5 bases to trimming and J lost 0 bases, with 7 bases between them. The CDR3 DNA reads TGTGCCAGCAGTCCAGAAAACCAAGAGACCCAGTACTTC. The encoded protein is CASSPENQETQYF.

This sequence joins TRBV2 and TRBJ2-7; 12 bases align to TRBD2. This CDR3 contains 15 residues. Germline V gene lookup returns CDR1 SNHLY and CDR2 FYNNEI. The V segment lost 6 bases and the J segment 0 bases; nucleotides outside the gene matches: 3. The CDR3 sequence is CASRPLAGGSYEQYF. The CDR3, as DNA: TGTGCCAGCAGACCACTAGCGGGAGGCTCCTACGAGCAGTACTTC.

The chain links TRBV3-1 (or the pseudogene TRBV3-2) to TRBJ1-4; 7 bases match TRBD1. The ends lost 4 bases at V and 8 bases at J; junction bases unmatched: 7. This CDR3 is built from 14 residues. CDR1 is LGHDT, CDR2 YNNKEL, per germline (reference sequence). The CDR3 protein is CASSPQGVDEKLFF. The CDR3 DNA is TGTGCCAGCAGCCCCCAGGGGGTTGACGAAAAACTGTTTTTT.

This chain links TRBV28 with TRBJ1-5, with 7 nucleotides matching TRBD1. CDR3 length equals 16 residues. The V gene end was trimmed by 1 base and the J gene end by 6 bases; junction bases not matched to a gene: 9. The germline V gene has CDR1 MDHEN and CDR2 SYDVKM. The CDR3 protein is CASSLSKGGWGQPQHF. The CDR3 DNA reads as TGTGCCAGCAGTTTATCAAAAGGGGGCTGGGGTCAGCCCCAGCATTTT. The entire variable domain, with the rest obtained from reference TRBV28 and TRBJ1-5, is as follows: DVKVTQSSRYLVKRTGEKVFLECVQDMDHENMFWYRQDPGLGLRLIYFSYDVKMKEKGDIPEGYSVSREKKERFSLILESASTNQTSMYLCASSLSKGGWGQPQHFGDGTRLSIL.

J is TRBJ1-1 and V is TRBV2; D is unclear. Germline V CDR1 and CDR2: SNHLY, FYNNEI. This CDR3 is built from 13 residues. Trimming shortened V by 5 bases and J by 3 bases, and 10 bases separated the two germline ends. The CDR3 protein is CASSNMRDTEAFF. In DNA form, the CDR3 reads TGTGCCAGCAGTAACATGAGGGACACTGAAGCTTTCTTT.